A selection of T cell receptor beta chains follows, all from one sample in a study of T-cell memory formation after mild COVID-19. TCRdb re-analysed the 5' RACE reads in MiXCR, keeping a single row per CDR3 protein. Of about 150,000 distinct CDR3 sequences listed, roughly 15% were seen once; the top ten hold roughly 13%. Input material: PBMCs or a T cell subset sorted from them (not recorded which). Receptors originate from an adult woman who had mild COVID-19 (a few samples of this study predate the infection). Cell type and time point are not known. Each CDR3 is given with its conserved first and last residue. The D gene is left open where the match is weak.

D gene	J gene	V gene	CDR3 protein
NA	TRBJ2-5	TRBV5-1	CASSLTHQETQYF
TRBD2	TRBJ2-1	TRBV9	CASSPRWGEGTSGNEQFF
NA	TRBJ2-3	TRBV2	CASTPTVTDTQYF
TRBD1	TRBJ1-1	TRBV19	CASSNDRARNTEAFF
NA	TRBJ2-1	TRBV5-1	CASSLEQVSSYNEQFF
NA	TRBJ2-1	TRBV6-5	CASSYDNTGPNSNEQFF
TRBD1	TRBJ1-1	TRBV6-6	CASSYPDRGLNTEAFF
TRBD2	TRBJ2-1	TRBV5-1	CASSSRTSGSHEQFF
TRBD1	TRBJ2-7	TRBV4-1	CASSLDRDGEQYF
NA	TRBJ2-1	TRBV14	CASSQPTGVAYNEQFF
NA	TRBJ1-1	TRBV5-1	CASSLDGTLNTEAFF
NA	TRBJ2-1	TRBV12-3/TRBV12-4	CASTTTFNEQFF
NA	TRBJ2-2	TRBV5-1	CASSPTEGSGGELFF
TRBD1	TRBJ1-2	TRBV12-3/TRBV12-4	CASSPTGGGGYTF
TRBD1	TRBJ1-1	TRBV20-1	CSARTGTGVSEAFF
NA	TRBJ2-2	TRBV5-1	CASRRTDTGELFF
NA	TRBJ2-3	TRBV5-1	CASEWGYASTDTQYF
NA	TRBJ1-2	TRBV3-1	CASSQDYGGNYGYTF
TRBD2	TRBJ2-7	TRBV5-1	CASSLEQVWTSGRHEQYF
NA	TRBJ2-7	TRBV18	CASSPLRGYEQYF
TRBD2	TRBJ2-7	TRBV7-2	CASSPRLAGLAGEQYF
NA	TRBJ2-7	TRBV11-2	CASSVGAGHYEQYF
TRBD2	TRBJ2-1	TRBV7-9	CASRGLAGGNYNEQFF
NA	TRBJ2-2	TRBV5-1	CASSLLQDTNTGELFF
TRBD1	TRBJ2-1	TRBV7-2	CASSFQGVSNEQFF
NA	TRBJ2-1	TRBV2	CASSEAGSSYNEQFF
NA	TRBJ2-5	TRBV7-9	CASSFGQGIQETQYF
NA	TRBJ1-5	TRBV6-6	CASRSNSNQPQHF
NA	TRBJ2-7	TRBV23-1	CASRPRDTSYEQYF
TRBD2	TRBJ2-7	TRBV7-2	CASSVGGATTEQYF
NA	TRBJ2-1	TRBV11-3	CASSLSQGMYNEQFF
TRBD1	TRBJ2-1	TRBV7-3	CASSLMTGTGFNEQFF
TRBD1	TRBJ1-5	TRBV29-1	CSAGDSIHSNQPQHF
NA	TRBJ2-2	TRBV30	CAWSVVSGIGELFF
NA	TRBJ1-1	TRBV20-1	CSAIEQGPNTEAFF
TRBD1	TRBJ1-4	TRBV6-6	CASSYLRSGQGGSNEKLFF
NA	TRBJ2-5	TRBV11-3	CASSLGQGGIQETQYF
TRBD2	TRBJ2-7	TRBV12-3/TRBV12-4	CASSRLPSGSGGSYEQYF
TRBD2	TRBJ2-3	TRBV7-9	CASSRGGAKHF
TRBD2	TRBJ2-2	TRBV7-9	CASSSRPAGGTGELFF
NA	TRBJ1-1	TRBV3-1	CASSQDVAFPEAFF
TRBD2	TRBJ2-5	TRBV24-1	CATRNSGGADRETQYF
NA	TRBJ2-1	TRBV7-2	CASSSSGTVYNEQFF
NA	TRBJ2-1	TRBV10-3	CAILDSGSSYNEQFF
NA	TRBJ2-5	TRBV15	CATSRTQETQYF
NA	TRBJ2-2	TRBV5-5	CASSTTAGELFF
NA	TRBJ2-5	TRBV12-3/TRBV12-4	CASSPGGMYQETQYF
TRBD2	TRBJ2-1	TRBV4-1	CASSHTLAGGNNEQFF
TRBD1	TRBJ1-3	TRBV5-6	CASSGTGAGNTIYF
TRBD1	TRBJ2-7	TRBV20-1	CSATRDRADEQYF
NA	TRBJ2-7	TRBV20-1	CSARGPQSSHEQYF
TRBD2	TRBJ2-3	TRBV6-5	CASSYSVSREGGADTQYF
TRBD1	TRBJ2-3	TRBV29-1	CSASGQVGDTQYF
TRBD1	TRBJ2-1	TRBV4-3	CASSSWDRAGITYNEQFF
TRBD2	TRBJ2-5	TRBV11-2	CASSLLRSSGSYQETQYF
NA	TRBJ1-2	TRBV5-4	CASSIPKSTAGGGYTF
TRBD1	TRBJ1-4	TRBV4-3	CASSQEGTGAVSNEKLFF
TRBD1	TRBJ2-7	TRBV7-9	CASSWTGGYEQYF
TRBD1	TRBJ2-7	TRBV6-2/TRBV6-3	CASSSAGTGGDEQYF
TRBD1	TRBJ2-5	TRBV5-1	CASSLVSQGARGETQYF